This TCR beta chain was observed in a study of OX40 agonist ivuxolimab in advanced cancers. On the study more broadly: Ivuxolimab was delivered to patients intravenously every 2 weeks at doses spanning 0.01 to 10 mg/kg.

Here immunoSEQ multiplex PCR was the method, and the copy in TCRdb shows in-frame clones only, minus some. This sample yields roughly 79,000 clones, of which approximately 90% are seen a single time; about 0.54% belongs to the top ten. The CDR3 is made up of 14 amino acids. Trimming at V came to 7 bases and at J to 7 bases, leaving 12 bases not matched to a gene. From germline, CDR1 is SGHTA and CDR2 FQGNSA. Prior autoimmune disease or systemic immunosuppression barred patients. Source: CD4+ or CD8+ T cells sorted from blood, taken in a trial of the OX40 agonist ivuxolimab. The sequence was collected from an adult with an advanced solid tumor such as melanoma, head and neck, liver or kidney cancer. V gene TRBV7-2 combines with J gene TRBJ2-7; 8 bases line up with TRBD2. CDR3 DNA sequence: TGTGCCAGCACCCCGGAAGCGGGAGTGGTTGAGCAGTACTTC. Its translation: CASTPEAGVVEQYF.